This T cell receptor beta chain derives from a study of a mutant IDH1 vaccine in newly diagnosed glioma (dated by TCRdb to the early 2020s). About the study as a whole: Of the 32 patients who were treated, about 60% were male and approximately 40% were female, and the mean age was roughly 40 years. Six visits were used for peripheral blood collection: V03 (baseline), V05, V07, V10, V12 and V13. Prior to enrollment, standard therapy consisting of radiotherapy alone, temozolomide alone, or radiochemotherapy with temozolomide had been administered to patients, with the combination being received by most patients. For exploratory analyses, roughly 25 treated patients had longitudinal TCRB deep sequencing done wherever samples were available.

The sample's time point, from its label and the paper: baseline, week 1 (first vaccination visit). Reading the label with the study, this specimen's treatment or condition is: pre-vaccination baseline after standard-of-care therapy. The donors had newly diagnosed IDH1-mutant astrocytomas of WHO grade 3 or 4 that showed loss of nuclear ATRX. The samples were drawn from NOA16, a multicentre, single-arm, open-label phase I trial in Germany that tested a mutant IDH1 peptide vaccine in humans for the first time. Visit V03 blood draws served as the baseline sample for immunogenicity testing. The DNeasy Blood and Tissue Kit was used to extract genomic DNA from EDTA blood for TCRB sequencing. To note about this clone: Its target antigen remains unknown. Base qualities are not at hand, and no much larger clone is one base apart.

CDR1 and CDR2, looked up from the germline V gene, are SGHRS and YFSETQ. V has 4 bases trimmed and J has 1 base trimmed; junction bases matching no gene number 5. Including cysteine and phenylalanine, the CDR3 has 15 amino acids. The entry retains the CDR3 DNA only, 45 bases that are in frame from base 1. What the study reported, not specific to this receptor: Across multiple MHC alleles, vaccine-induced immune responses were seen in roughly 93% of patients. Selection of PBMC samples for TCRB deep sequencing was based on availability. Pseudoprogression seemed to be unrelated to changes in the top peripheral T cell clonotypes found by TCRB sequencing. The authors stated that sample limitations prevented analyses of patient blood samples from being reproduced.

Receptor amplification or capture employed the immunoSEQ multiplex PCR assay. Rearranged TCR beta chain sequences were amplified using the hsTCRB Kit according to the manufacturer's protocol. TCRB libraries were sequenced on an Illumina MiSeq. As for the authors' bioinformatics: Demultiplexing, trimming and gene mapping were performed with the kit vendor's proprietary platform. The source is immuneACCESS, and TCRdb retained only in-frame sequences with V and J called. Part of the clones is not carried over; for the studies checked, unresolved V genes explain less than half of this, and the remainder is unexplained. V, J and clone size are those of that table, while D and trimming were read from the DNA. This sample is represented by tens of thousands of clones; 79% of them were singletons. The ten largest clonotypes hold around 8.8% of the sample.

The chain was built from TRBV5-1 and TRBJ2-1; TRBD1 aligns with 7 central bases. This TCR was sampled from a man aged 50 to 60 with glioma. The source was PBMCs, collected from a glioma patient treated with radiotherapy, temozolomide or both. The CDR3 protein: CASSHRQGSYNEQFF. The DNA is as follows: TGCGCCAGCAGCCACCGACAGGGTTCCTACAATGAGCAGTTCTTC.